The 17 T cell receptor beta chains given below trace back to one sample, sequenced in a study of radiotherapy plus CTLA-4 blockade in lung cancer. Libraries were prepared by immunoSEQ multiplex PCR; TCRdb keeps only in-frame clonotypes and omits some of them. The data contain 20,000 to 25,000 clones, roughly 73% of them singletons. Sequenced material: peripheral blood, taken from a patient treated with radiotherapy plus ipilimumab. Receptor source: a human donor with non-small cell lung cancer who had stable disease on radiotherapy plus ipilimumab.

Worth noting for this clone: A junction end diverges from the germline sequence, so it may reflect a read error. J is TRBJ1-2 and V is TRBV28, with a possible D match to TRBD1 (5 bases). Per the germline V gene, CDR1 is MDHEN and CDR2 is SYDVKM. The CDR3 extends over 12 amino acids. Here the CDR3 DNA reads TGTGCCAGCAGTCCACCCCTCCGGGACCGAAACTTC. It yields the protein CASSPPLRDRNF.

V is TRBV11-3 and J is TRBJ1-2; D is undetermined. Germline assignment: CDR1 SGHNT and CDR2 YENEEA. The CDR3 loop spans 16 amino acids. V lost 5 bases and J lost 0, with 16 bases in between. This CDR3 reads CASSTNPWAPNYGYTF. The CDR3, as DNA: TGTGCCAGCAGCACCAACCCCTGGGCCCCTAACTATGGCTACACCTTC.

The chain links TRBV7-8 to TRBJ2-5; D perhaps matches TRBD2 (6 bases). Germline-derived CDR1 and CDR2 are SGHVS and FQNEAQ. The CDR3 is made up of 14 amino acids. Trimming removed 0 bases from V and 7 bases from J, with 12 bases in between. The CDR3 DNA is TGTGCCAGCAGCTTAGCGTCGCGGGAAGGGACCCAGTACTTC. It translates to CASSLASREGTQYF.

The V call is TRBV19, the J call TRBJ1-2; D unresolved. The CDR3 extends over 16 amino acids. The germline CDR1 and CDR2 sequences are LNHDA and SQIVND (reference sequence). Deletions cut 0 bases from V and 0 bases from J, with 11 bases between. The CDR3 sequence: CASSIDLGRANYGYTF. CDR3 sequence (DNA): TGTGCCAGTAGTATAGATCTTGGCAGAGCTAACTATGGCTACACCTTC. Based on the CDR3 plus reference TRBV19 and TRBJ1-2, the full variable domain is DGGITQSPKYLFRKEGQNVTLSCEQNLNHDAMYWYRQDPGQGLRLIYYSQIVNDFQKGDIAEGYSVSREKKESFPLTVTSAQKNPTAFYLCASSIDLGRANYGYTFGSGTRLTVV.

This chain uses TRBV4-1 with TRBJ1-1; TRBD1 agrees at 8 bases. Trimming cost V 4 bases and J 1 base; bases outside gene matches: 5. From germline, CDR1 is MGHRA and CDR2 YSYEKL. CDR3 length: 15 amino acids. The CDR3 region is CASSRDRGANTEAFF. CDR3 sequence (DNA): TGCGCCAGCAGCCGCGACAGGGGAGCGAACACTGAAGCTTTCTTT.

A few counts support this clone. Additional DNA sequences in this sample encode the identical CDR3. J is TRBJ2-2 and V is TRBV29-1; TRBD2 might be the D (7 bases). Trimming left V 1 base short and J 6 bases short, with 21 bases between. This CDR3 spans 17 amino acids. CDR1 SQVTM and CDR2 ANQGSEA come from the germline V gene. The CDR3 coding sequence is TGCAGCGTTGAAGGGTATGGGCGCGGAGGGGGGGCCGGGGAGCTGTTTTTT. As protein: CSVEGYGRGGGAGELFF.

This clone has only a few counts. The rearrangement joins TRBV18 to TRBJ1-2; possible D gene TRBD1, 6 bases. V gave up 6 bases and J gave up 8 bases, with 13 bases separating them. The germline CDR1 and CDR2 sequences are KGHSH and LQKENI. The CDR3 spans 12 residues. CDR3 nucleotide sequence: TGTGCCAGCTCCGGGGGACAAGGCGGCTACACCTTC. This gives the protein CASSGGQGGYTF.

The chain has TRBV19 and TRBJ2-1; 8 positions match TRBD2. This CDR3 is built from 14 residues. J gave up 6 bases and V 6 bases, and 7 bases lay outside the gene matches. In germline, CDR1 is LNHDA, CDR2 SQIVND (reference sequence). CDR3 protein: CASSKREFGNEQFF. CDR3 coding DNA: TGTGCCAGTAGCAAGCGGGAGTTCGGCAATGAGCAGTTCTTC.

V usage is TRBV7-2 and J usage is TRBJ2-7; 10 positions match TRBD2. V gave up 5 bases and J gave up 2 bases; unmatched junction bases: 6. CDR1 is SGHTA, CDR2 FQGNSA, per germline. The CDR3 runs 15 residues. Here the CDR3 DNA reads TGTGCCAGCAGCCCTGGACTAGCGGAGACCTACGAGCAGTACTTC. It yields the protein CASSPGLAETYEQYF.

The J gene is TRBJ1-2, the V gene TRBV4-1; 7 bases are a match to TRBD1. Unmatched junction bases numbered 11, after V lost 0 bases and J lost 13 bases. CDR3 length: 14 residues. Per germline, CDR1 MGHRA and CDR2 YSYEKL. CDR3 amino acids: CASSQDSWTGRATF. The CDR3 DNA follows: TGCGCCAGCAGCCAAGACTCCTGGACAGGAAGAGCCACCTTC.

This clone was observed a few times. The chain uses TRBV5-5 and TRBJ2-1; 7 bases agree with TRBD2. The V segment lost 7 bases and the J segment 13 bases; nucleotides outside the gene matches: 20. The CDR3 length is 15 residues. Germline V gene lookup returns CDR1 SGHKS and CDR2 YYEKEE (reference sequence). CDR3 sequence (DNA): TGTGCCAGCTCCGCCCGGGAGGTCTCGTCCTCGGGACAGTTCTTC. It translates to CASSAREVSSSGQFF.

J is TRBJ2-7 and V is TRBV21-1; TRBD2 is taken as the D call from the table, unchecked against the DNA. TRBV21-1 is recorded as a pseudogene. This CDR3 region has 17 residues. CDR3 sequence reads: CASSKVRVRGLRVEQYF. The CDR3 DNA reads TGTGCCAGCAGCAAAGTCCGAGTGCGGGGGCTCCGCGTCGAGCAGTACTTC.

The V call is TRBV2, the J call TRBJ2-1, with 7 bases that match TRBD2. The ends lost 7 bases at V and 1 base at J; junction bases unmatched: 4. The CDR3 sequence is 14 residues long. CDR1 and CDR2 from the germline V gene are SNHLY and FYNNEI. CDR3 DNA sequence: TGTGCCAGCAAGGGAGCGGGGTCCTACAATGAGCAGTTCTTC. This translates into CASKGAGSYNEQFF. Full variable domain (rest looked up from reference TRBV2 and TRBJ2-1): EPEVTQTPSHQVTQMGQEVILRCVPISNHLYFYWYRQILGQKVEFLVSFYNNEISEKSEIFDDQFSVERPDGSNFTLKIRSTKLEDSAMYFCASKGAGSYNEQFFGPGTRLTVL.

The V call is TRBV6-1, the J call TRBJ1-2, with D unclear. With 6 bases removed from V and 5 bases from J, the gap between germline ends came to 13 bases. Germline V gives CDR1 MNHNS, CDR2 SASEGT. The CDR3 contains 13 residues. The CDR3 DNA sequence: TGTGCCAGCAGGACCTCGGATTTATATGGCTACACCTTC. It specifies CASRTSDLYGYTF.

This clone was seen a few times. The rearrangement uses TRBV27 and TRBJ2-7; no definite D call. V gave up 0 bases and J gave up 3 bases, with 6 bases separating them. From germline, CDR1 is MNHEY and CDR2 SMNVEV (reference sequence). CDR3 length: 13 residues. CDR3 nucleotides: TGTGCCAGCAGTTTATCGGGCAACTACGAGCAGTACTTC. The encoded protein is CASSLSGNYEQYF.

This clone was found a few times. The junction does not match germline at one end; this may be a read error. The CDR3 DNA sequence: TGTGCCAGCAGCTTCGAAAACGTTTACGCCTCTGGGAACACCATATATTTT. Translation: CASSFENVYASGNTIYF. The V and J genes are TRBV7-9 and TRBJ1-3; unclear D gene. The germline V gene encodes CDR1 SEHNR and CDR2 FQNEAQ (reference sequence). There are 17 residues in the CDR3.

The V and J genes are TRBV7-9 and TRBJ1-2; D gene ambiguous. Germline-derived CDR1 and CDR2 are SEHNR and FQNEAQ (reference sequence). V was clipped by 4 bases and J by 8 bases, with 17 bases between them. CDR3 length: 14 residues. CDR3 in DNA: TGTGCCAGCAGCTCCGAGGCTCGGGGAATCGGCTACACCTTC. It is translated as CASSSEARGIGYTF.